Listed here are 18 T cell receptor beta chains from one sample, sequenced in a study of T cell responses to AZD1222 COVID-19 vaccine. Produced via immunoSEQ multiplex PCR; TCRdb's table is partial and in-frame only. The sample includes 75,000 to 100,000 clones, approximately 88% of them seen just once. Sequences were derived from peripheral blood, sampled on day 0 of AZD1222 vaccination. All receptors derive from an adult in good health.

J is TRBJ2-7 and V is TRBV21-1; the table's D call, TRBD2, was not checked against the DNA. TRBV21-1 is recorded as a pseudogene. The CDR3 is 16 amino acids. The CDR3 nucleotides read TGTGCCAGCAGCCACACTGGGGCGGGAGGGTTCGTCGGGCAGTACTTC. Protein sequence: CASSHTGAGGFVGQYF.

The chain joins TRBV9 to TRBJ2-3; D not certain. CDR3 length: 13 amino acids. Germline CDR1 and CDR2: SGDLS and YYNGEE. V was trimmed by 3 bases and J by 5 bases, leaving 10 bases between them. CDR3 in amino acids: CASSGSPEDTQYF. As DNA, the CDR3 is TGTGCCAGCAGCGGGAGCCCCGAAGATACGCAGTATTTT.

The gene calls are TRBV2 and TRBJ1-5, with D possibly matching TRBD1 (6 bases). V lost 4 bases and J lost 1, with 8 bases in between. The CDR3 is 14 residues long. Germline CDR1 is SNHLY and CDR2 is FYNNEI. CDR3 bases: TGTGCCAGCAGTGGGCAGGGGAGCAATCAGCCCCAGCATTTT. It translates to CASSGQGSNQPQHF.

This clone was seen more than once but under ten times. This sequence joins TRBV5-1 and TRBJ2-7; D gene ambiguous. The CDR3 has 12 amino acids. Germline values: CDR1 SGHRS, CDR2 YFSETQ. Trimming took off 4 bases at V and 3 bases at J, with 8 bases between the two ends. The CDR3 bases are TGCGCCAGCAGCCCAGACAACTACGAGCAGTACTTC. Protein sequence: CASSPDNYEQYF.

The V call is TRBV29-1, the J call TRBJ1-2; D ambiguous. Germline assignment: CDR1 SQVTM and CDR2 ANQGSEA. CDR3 length: 13 amino acids. V shed 7 bases and J shed 6 bases, with 18 bases lying between them. CDR3 DNA sequence: TGCAGCGCCAGAAAAGGTTCCCTGGATGGCTACACCTTC. The encoded protein is CSARKGSLDGYTF.

The gene calls are TRBV7-2 and TRBJ2-1; TRBD2 agrees at 9 bases. CDR3 length: 14 amino acids. The V gene's germline CDR1 is SGHTA and CDR2 FQGNSA. With V trimmed by 4 bases and J by 8 bases, 6 bases remained unmatched. CDR3 sequence: CASSSGLAFDEQFF. The CDR3 nucleotides are TGTGCCAGCAGCTCCGGACTAGCGTTCGATGAGCAGTTCTTC.

The chain joins TRBV12-5 to TRBJ2-4; no clear D gene. Germline CDR1 and CDR2: LGHNT and FRNRAP. The CDR3 has 13 residues. V lost 1 base and J 7 bases, leaving 8 bases between the germline ends. The CDR3 is CASGLEPGNIQYF. Here the CDR3 DNA reads TGTGCTAGTGGTTTGGAGCCGGGCAACATTCAGTACTTC.

V gene TRBV28 combines with J gene TRBJ2-1; TRBD2 aligns across 11 bases. Looked up from germline, CDR1 is MDHEN and CDR2 is SYDVKM. After removal of 10 bases from V and 7 bases from J, the junction contained 6 bases not matched to a gene. This CDR3 is built from 13 residues. The DNA of the CDR3 is TGTGCCACCATAGCGGGAGGGCGGAATGAGCAGTTCTTC. This sequence encodes CATIAGGRNEQFF.

V usage is TRBV9 and J usage is TRBJ2-7; no reliable D call. Trimming took 0 bases from V and 4 from J, leaving 14 bases between them. The CDR3 sequence is 15 residues long. Germline V gene data show CDR1 as SGDLS and CDR2 as YYNGEE. The CDR3 nucleotides are TGTGCCAGCAGCGTAGCTTCGGGCAGTACTTACGAGCAGTACTTC. It yields the protein CASSVASGSTYEQYF. Looking up the rest from reference TRBV9 and TRBJ2-7 gives the full variable domain: DSGVTQTPKHLITATGQRVTLRCSPRSGDLSVYWYQQSLDQGLQFLIQYYNGEERAKGNILERFSAQQFPDLHSELNLSSLELGDSALYFCASSVASGSTYEQYFGPGTRLTVT.

The chain couples TRBV9 to TRBJ2-1, with D hard to call. This CDR3 region has 17 residues. CDR1 SGDLS and CDR2 YYNGEE come from the germline V gene. V gave up 2 bases and J gave up 0 bases, with 15 bases separating them. CDR3 loop: CASSVGTTPGSYNEQFF. The CDR3 region has the DNA TGTGCCAGCAGCGTGGGCACTACCCCAGGCTCCTACAATGAGCAGTTCTTC.

The chain combines TRBV3-1 (or the pseudogene TRBV3-2) with TRBJ2-2, with 7 bases identical to TRBD2. Unmatched junction bases numbered 1, after V lost 3 bases and J lost 0 bases. Per the germline V gene, CDR1 is LGHDT and CDR2 is YNNKEL (reference sequence). This CDR3 region has 15 residues. The CDR3 coding sequence is TGTGCCAGCAGCCAGCTAGCGGCGAACACCGGGGAGCTGTTTTTT. It translates to CASSQLAANTGELFF.

V gene TRBV30 combines with J gene TRBJ2-7; 13 bases agree with TRBD2. Germline assignment: CDR1 GTSNPN and CDR2 SVGIG (reference sequence). CDR3 length: 19 residues. The junction had 18 bases not matched to a gene; V was cut back by 0 bases and J by 7 bases. The CDR3 here is CAWSVLGTSGTLHVGEQYF. The CDR3 DNA is TGTGCCTGGAGTGTACTGGGGACTAGCGGGACGTTACACGTGGGGGAGCAGTACTTC.

The chain is built from TRBV28 and TRBJ2-1; a weak D match, TRBD1 (5 bases). This CDR3 has 16 amino acids. With 4 bases removed from V and 1 base from J, the gap between germline ends came to 14 bases. Germline CDR1 reads MDHEN; CDR2 reads SYDVKM. CDR3 loop: CASSSPSRASYNEQFF. The CDR3 DNA reads TGTGCCAGCAGTTCACCGTCCAGGGCATCCTACAATGAGCAGTTCTTC.

The CDR3 bases are TGCGCCAGCAGCCAAGACGGAGAACAGTACAATGAGCAGTTCTTC. Its protein is CASSQDGEQYNEQFF. This chain links TRBV4-3 with TRBJ2-1; D unresolved. In germline, CDR1 is LGHNA, CDR2 YSLEER. V lost 0 bases, J lost 4 bases, and 10 bases lay in between. The CDR3 extends over 15 amino acids.

The chain carries TRBV19 and TRBJ2-4; 7 bases fit TRBD1. The germline V gene has CDR1 LNHDA and CDR2 SQIVND (reference sequence). V shed 4 bases and J 9 bases; nucleotides not matched to a gene: 6. The CDR3 has 13 amino acids. CDR3 loop: CASSRDREGIQYF. CDR3 DNA sequence: TGTGCCAGTAGTAGGGACAGAGAGGGCATTCAGTACTTC.

The chain couples TRBV6-5 to TRBJ2-5, with D possibly matching TRBD1 (6 bases). Germline V gene lookup returns CDR1 MNHEY and CDR2 SVGAGI. Trimming shortened V by 6 bases and J by 4 bases, and 18 bases separated the two germline ends. CDR3 length: 15 amino acids. CDR3 DNA sequence: TGTGCCAGCAGCCAAATACAGGGAGCTGTAGAGACCCAGTACTTC. Translated: CASSQIQGAVETQYF.

CDR3 sequence: CASSLKGGGGNQPQHF. For the CDR3, the DNA is TGTGCCAGCAGCCTCAAGGGGGGGGGCGGCAATCAGCCCCAGCATTTT. This chain connects TRBV5-6 to TRBJ1-5, with D tentatively TRBD1 (6 bases). V lost 4 bases and J 2 bases, leaving 16 bases between the germline ends. The V gene's germline CDR1 is SGHDT and CDR2 YYEEEE. The CDR3 runs 16 residues.

This chain uses TRBV11-2 with TRBJ1-4; no clear D. The germline gives CDR1 SGHAT, CDR2 FQNNGV. With 5 bases removed from V and 8 bases from J, the gap between germline ends came to 12 bases. There are 13 residues in the CDR3. CDR3 loop: CASSPPGSEKLFF. For the CDR3, the DNA is TGTGCCAGCAGCCCCCCGGGGAGCGAAAAACTGTTTTTT.